The clone carrying this T cell receptor (beta chain) was detected ten times or more. Its matching antigen is unknown. This entry is derived from a study of T cells in Graves' hyperthyroidism and ophthalmopathy. Overall study findings and caveats: Stable hyperthyroidism was told apart from ophthalmopathy by a model built on 13 V-J features.

Orbital computed tomography and thyroid ultrasound, together with serum TRAb and thyroxine and clinical symptoms, were used for diagnoses. RNA transcripts served as the template for amplifying TCR beta CDR3 regions. The TCR CDR3 was amplified in a first-round RT-PCR using the HTBI primer set. TCRdb reprocessed the multiplex PCR reads via MiXCR and lists one record per CDR3 protein. The profile shows a few hundred thousand distinct CDR3 sequences, less than 20% of them singletons. The sequencing sample was made of blood. This receptor was taken from a man in his late teens or twenties with Graves' ophthalmopathy.

This CDR3 reads CASSSGAGGGYGYTF. The CDR3 nucleotides read TGTGCCAGCAGTAGTGGGGCAGGGGGGGGCTATGGCTACACCTTC. This sequence joins TRBV6-1 and TRBJ1-2; 7 bases align to TRBD1. The germline gives CDR1 MNHNS, CDR2 SASEGT. V shed 5 bases and J 4 bases; nucleotides not matched to a gene: 10. The CDR3 covers 15 residues.